The T cell receptor beta chain described here comes from a study of cytomegalovirus exposure and HLA in healthy donors. This clone showed up just a few times. The antigen is not known. The V end was cut by 5 bases, the J end by 6 bases, with 20 bases between. Germline assignment: CDR1 LNHNV and CDR2 YYDKDF (reference sequence). The length of the CDR3 is 16 residues. It was with 60 Vbeta and 13 Jbeta primers that the PCR ran. This table comes from immunoSEQ multiplex PCR, and its TCRdb copy is limited to in-frame clones, with some not included. The sample lists 90,000 to 110,000 clones; about 12% were seen once. Study-level findings and limits: According to a later analysis, most TCR beta chains associated with CMV appeared HLA-restricted. For TCR beta chains, V- and J-gene trimming was later linked to a missense DCLRE1C variant. CMV serostatus was the sole immune exposure information available.

Sequencing used PBMCs. V is TRBV15 and J is TRBJ2-1; D is possibly TRBD2 (6 bases). This receptor was obtained from a man between 35 and 55 years old in good health and CMV-seropositive. In DNA form, the CDR3 reads TGTGCCACCAGCTCCCGGCGGGGTCTGGCGGGCAATGAGCAGTTCTTC. The encoded protein is CATSSRRGLAGNEQFF.